Below, 7 T cell receptor beta chains from the same sample are listed, as sequenced in a study of glioma-infiltrating T cells after dendritic cell vaccination. The assay was immunoSEQ multiplex PCR, and TCRdb's table has in-frame clones only and misses some. In the table there are tens of thousands of clones, roughly 80% of which are singletons. Time point here: after dendritic cell vaccination, including at tumor progression/relapse. The specimen comprised blood, sampled after dendritic cell vaccination. The receptors shown here come from a human donor with glioblastoma.

The chain joins TRBV7-2 to TRBJ2-7; a possible D gene is TRBD2 (6 bases). Germline assignment: CDR1 SGHTA and CDR2 FQGNSA. The germline V and J ends were trimmed by 2 bases and 6 bases, with 14 bases remaining between them. The CDR3 has 14 amino acids. The CDR3 DNA is TGTGCCAGCAGCTTAATATGGCAGGGAGGCGAGCAGTACTTC. This encodes CASSLIWQGGEQYF.

This chain uses TRBV10-3 with TRBJ1-2; 9 bases are a match to TRBD1. This CDR3 is 12 amino acids long. After removal of 4 bases from V and 6 bases from J, the junction contained 0 bases not matched to a gene. Germline V gene data show CDR1 as ENHRY and CDR2 as SYGVKD. CDR3 sequence reads: CAISGTGDGYTF. The CDR3 DNA is TGTGCCATCAGTGGGACAGGGGATGGCTACACCTTC.

V and J are TRBV5-4 and TRBJ2-6, with D unclear. Germline CDR1 reads SGHNT; CDR2 reads YYREEE (reference sequence). V lost 4 bases to trimming and J lost 6 bases, with 11 bases between them. The CDR3 sequence is 14 residues long. CDR3 sequence: CASSPDFSANVLTF. DNA of the CDR3: TGTGCCAGCAGCCCAGACTTTTCGGCCAACGTCCTGACTTTC.

The chain uses TRBV5-1 and TRBJ1-4; D uncertain. CDR3 length equals 15 residues. Between the trimmed V and J ends, which lost 3 bases and 0 bases, there was a span of 9 bases. Germline CDR1 and CDR2: SGHRS and YFSETQ. The CDR3 region is CASSYREATNEKLFF. CDR3 sequence (DNA): TGCGCCAGCAGCTACCGGGAGGCAACTAATGAAAAACTGTTTTTT. Together with reference TRBV5-1 and TRBJ1-4, the CDR3 gives the full variable domain: KAGVTQTPRYLIKTRGQQVTLSCSPISGHRSVSWYQQTPGQGLQFLFEYFSETQRNKGNFPGRFSGRQFSNSRSEMNVSTLELGDSALYLCASSYREATNEKLFFGSGTQLSVL.

The gene calls are TRBV6-5 and TRBJ1-5; 9 bases are shared with TRBD1. This CDR3 is 15 amino acids long. CDR1 is MNHEY and CDR2 is SVGAGI in the germline V gene. In nucleotides, the CDR3 is TGTGCTCCTGTCAGGCGGGACAGGGTGAGTCAGCCCCAGCATTTT. As protein: CAPVRRDRVSQPQHF.

This clone was recorded once. The chain links TRBV7-9 to TRBJ2-7; D remains ambiguous. This CDR3 is built from 14 residues. The germline V and J ends were trimmed by 8 bases and 2 bases, with 16 bases remaining between them. Germline CDR1 SEHNR, CDR2 FQNEAQ (reference sequence). The CDR3 sequence is CASREVTEAYEQYF. As DNA, the CDR3 is TGTGCCAGCCGTGAGGTTACCGAAGCCTACGAGCAGTACTTC.

The chain uses TRBV9 and TRBJ1-1; no clear D. CDR1 is SGDLS and CDR2 is YYNGEE in the germline V gene. V gave up 3 bases and J gave up 0 bases, with 15 bases separating them. CDR3 length: 16 residues. CDR3 sequence (DNA): TGTGCCAGCAGCGACCCTAGGCTGAGTATGAACACTGAAGCTTTCTTT. This gives the protein CASSDPRLSMNTEAFF.